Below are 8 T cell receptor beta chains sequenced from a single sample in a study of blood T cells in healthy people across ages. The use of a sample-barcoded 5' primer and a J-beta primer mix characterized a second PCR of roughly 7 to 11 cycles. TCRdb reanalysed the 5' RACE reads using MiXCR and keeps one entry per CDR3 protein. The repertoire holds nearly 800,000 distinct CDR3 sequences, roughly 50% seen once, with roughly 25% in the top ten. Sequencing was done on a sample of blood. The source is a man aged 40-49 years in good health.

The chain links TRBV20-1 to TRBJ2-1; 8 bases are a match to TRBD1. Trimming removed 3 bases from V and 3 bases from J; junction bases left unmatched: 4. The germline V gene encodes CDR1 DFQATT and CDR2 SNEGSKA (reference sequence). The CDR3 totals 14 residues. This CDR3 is CSARRDRYYNEQFF. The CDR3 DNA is TGCAGTGCTAGGAGGGACAGGTACTACAATGAGCAGTTCTTC.

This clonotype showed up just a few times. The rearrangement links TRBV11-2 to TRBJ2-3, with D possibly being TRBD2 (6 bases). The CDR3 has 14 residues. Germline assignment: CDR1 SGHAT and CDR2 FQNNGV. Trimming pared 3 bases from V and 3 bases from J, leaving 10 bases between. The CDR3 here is CASSFWDLTDTQYF. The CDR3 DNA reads TGTGCCAGCAGCTTCTGGGACTTAACAGATACGCAGTATTTT.

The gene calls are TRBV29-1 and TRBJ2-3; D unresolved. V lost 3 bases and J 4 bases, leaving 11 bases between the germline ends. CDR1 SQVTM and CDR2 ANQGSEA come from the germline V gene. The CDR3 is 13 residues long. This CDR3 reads CSVECLVPDTQYF. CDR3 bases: TGCAGCGTTGAGTGCTTGGTTCCAGATACGCAGTATTTT.

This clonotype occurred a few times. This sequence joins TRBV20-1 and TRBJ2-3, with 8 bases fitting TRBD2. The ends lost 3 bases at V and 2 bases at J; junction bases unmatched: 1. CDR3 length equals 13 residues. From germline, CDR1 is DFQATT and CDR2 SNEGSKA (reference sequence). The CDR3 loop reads CSASGGDTDTQYF. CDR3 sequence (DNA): TGCAGTGCTAGCGGGGGGGACACAGATACGCAGTATTTT.

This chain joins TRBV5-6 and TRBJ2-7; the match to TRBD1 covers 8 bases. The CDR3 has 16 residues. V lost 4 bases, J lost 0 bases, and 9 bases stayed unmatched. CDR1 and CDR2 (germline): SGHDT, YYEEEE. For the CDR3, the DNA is TGTGCCAGCAGCAAAGGGACCGGGACAGGCTCCTACGAGCAGTACTTC. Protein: CASSKGTGTGSYEQYF.

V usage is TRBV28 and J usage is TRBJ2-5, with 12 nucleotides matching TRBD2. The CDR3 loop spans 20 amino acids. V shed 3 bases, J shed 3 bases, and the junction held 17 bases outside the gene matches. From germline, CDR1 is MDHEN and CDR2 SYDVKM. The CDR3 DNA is TGTGCCAGCAGTTTTCTAGCGGGGGGGCCGAGCCCCGGCGAAAAAGAGACCCAGTACTTC. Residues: CASSFLAGGPSPGEKETQYF.

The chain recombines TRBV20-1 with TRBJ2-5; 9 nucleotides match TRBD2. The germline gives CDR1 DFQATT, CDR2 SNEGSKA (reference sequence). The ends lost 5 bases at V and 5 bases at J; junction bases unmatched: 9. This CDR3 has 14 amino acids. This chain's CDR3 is CSALSGRGGETQYF. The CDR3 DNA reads TGCAGTGCTCTTAGCGGGAGAGGCGGGGAGACCCAGTACTTC.

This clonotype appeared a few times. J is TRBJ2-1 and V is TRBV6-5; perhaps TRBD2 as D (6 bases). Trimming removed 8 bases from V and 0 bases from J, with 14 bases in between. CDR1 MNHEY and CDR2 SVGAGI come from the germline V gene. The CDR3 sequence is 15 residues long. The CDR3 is CASGSTRSSYNEQFF. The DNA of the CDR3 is TGTGCCAGCGGGTCGACTAGGAGCTCCTACAATGAGCAGTTCTTC.